This TCR beta chain stems from a study of cytomegalovirus exposure and HLA in healthy donors. Turning to the study itself: Out of around 360 genotyped donors, about 80% belonged to the Caucasian-associated ancestry cluster.

The PCR contained 60 Vbeta and 13 Jbeta primers. Generated by immunoSEQ multiplex PCR, the TCRdb table keeps only in-frame clones and is missing some. The sample table includes some 110,000 clones. Germline-derived CDR1 and CDR2 are LNHNV and YYDKDF (reference sequence). Trimming removed 0 bases from V and 9 bases from J, with 9 bases in between. This CDR3 has 13 amino acids. Study findings and constraints: Most observed TCR sequences were rare, whereas some public TCRs were detected in many donors.

For this clone: Its antigen is as yet unknown.

Sequenced input: PBMCs. The rearrangement links TRBV15 to TRBJ2-1; TRBD2 might be the D (5 bases). This receptor was identified in a man aged 35-49 years in good health and CMV-seropositive. The CDR3 DNA follows: TGTGCCACCAGCAGAGATATGGGGAGTGAGCAGTTCTTC. Translation gives CATSRDMGSEQFF.